Listed here are 19 T cell receptor beta chains from one sample, sequenced in a study of CD8 T cells in Susac syndrome. Reverse transcription of roughly 0.5 to 1 ug RNA was performed with random hexamers. MiXCR, applied by TCRdb to the immunoSEQ multiplex PCR reads, yields one record per CDR3 protein. The data show 150,000 to 200,000 distinct CDR3 sequences, 94% seen once. The sequenced sample consisted of CD4+ T cells from PBMCs. These receptor sequences come from a human donor with Susac syndrome.

The genes are TRBV9 and TRBJ1-1, with unresolved D. The CDR3 has 13 amino acids. CDR1 and CDR2 (germline): SGDLS, YYNGEE. Trimming cost V 2 bases and J 1 base, with 6 bases left between them. CDR3 in amino acids: CASSVSGNTEAFF. The CDR3 DNA sequence: TGTGCCAGCAGCGTTTCAGGGAACACTGAAGCTTTCTTT.

The V and J genes are TRBV20-1 and TRBJ2-1; D may be TRBD1 or TRBD2 (5 bases each). The CDR3 length is 16 residues. Trimming removed 0 bases from V and 5 bases from J, with 17 bases in between. In germline, CDR1 is DFQATT, CDR2 SNEGSKA (reference sequence). The CDR3 reads CSARDGERGPDNEQFF. The CDR3, as DNA: TGCAGTGCTAGAGATGGGGAGAGGGGACCCGACAATGAGCAGTTCTTC.

This rearrangement joins TRBV19 to TRBJ2-2, with 9 nucleotides matching TRBD1. Trimming removed 10 bases from V and 4 bases from J; junction bases left unmatched: 7. Germline-derived CDR1 and CDR2 are LNHDA and SQIVND (reference sequence). The CDR3 length is 14 residues. The CDR3 coding sequence is TGTGCCACCGCCCGGGACAGGGCCACCGGGGAGCTGTTTTTT. As protein: CATARDRATGELFF.

The chain employs TRBV9 and TRBJ1-4, with 9 bases identical to TRBD1. V lost 3 bases to trimming and J lost 8 bases; unmatched junction nucleotides: 8. Germline V lookup: CDR1 SGDLS, CDR2 YYNGEE. The CDR3 contains 15 residues. CDR3 sequence reads: CASSGGQGVGEKLFF. The CDR3 nucleotides read TGTGCCAGCAGCGGGGGACAGGGAGTAGGGGAAAAACTGTTTTTT.

The chain is built from TRBV7-2 and TRBJ2-7; 7 bases agree with TRBD2. Germline CDR1 is SGHTA and CDR2 is FQGNSA. This CDR3 is built from 14 residues. J gave up 3 bases and V 3 bases, and 5 bases lay outside the gene matches. The CDR3 nucleotides read TGTGCCAGCAGCTTGCAAGCGGGGTACTACGAGCAGTACTTC. The encoded protein is CASSLQAGYYEQYF.

The J gene is TRBJ1-1, the V gene TRBV20-1; TRBD1 matches at 7 bases. CDR3 length: 14 amino acids. Per the germline V gene, CDR1 is DFQATT and CDR2 is SNEGSKA (reference sequence). The V gene end was trimmed by 2 bases and the J gene end by 0 bases; junction bases not matched to a gene: 3. The CDR3 loop is CSARHGTVNTEAFF. In DNA, the CDR3 is TGCAGTGCTAGACATGGGACAGTGAACACTGAAGCTTTCTTT.

The chain carries TRBV6-2 or TRBV6-3 and TRBJ1-2, with D uncertain. The CDR3 runs to 13 residues. V lost 2 bases, J lost 7 bases, and 11 bases lay in between. CDR1 and CDR2 from the germline V gene are MNHEY and SVGEGT. DNA for the CDR3: TGTGCCAGCAGTTACGACCAAACGGGTGGCTACACCTTC. This encodes CASSYDQTGGYTF.

V is TRBV4-2 and J is TRBJ1-1; D may be TRBD1 (6 bases). Germline lookup yields CDR1 LGHNA and CDR2 YNFKEQ. The CDR3 totals 15 residues. V was trimmed by 5 bases and J by 4 bases, leaving 17 bases between them. CDR3 nucleotide sequence: TGTGCCAGCAGCTCCCCTAAACCGGGGGCCACTGAAGCTTTCTTT. This encodes CASSSPKPGATEAFF.

This chain uses TRBV6-5 with TRBJ2-7; possible D gene TRBD2, 6 bases. Germline V gene data show CDR1 as MNHEY and CDR2 as SVGAGI. The CDR3 runs 15 residues. V dropped 0 bases and J dropped 5 bases, with 14 bases sitting between them. CDR3 DNA: TGTGCCAGCAGTTACTCGAACCGGGGGACGGACGAGCAGTACTTC. This sequence encodes CASSYSNRGTDEQYF.

This clonotype turned up a few times. Its ends do not fully match the called genes, so a read error is possible. V gene TRBV5-1 combines with J gene TRBJ2-5; the D is unclear. CDR3 length: 13 residues. Germline CDR1 reads SGHRS; CDR2 reads YFSETQ. CDR3 DNA: TGTGCCAGCAGCTTGGGTTCCCAAGAGACCCAGTACTTC. It translates to CASSLGSQETQYF.

The CDR3 region is CASSFGPNAGQPQHF. The CDR3 coding sequence is TGTGCCAGCAGCTTTGGGCCCAATGCCGGTCAGCCCCAGCATTTT. V and J are TRBV7-9 and TRBJ1-5; D unclear. The CDR3 contains 15 residues. Trimming took off 3 bases at V and 6 bases at J, with 15 bases between the two ends. Germline V gene lookup returns CDR1 SEHNR and CDR2 FQNEAQ (reference sequence).

The chain couples TRBV18 to TRBJ1-6, with D perhaps matching TRBD1 (6 bases). Germline V gene sequence: CDR1 KGHSH, CDR2 LQKENI. The CDR3 spans 16 residues. V lost 3 bases and J 8 bases, leaving 17 bases between the germline ends. The CDR3: CASSPFDRIDHSPLHF. The CDR3 nucleotides read TGTGCCAGCTCACCGTTCGACAGGATCGACCATTCACCCCTCCACTTT.

The J gene is TRBJ1-6, the V gene TRBV19; 8 bases align to TRBD1. V dropped 5 bases and J dropped 9; count of bases not matched to a gene: 6. Germline values: CDR1 LNHDA, CDR2 SQIVND (reference sequence). The CDR3 has 14 amino acids. The CDR3, as DNA: TGTGCCAGTAGTCTGGGACAGGTGGGTTCACCCCTCCACTTT. This encodes CASSLGQVGSPLHF.

This chain joins TRBV19 and TRBJ1-2; 8 bases fit TRBD1. From germline, CDR1 is LNHDA and CDR2 SQIVND (reference sequence). The trim removed 5 bases at V and 0 bases at J, leaving 8 bases unmatched. This CDR3 has 16 residues. CDR3 nucleotide sequence: TGTGCCAGTAGTCCCTGGACAGGGCCCTCTAACTATGGCTACACCTTC. Translated, it gives CASSPWTGPSNYGYTF.

The rearrangement uses TRBV7-2 and TRBJ2-7, with 8 bases matching TRBD2. Germline V gene data show CDR1 as SGHTA and CDR2 as FQGNSA. Trimming took 3 bases from V and 12 from J; bases not matched to a gene: 10. This CDR3 is 13 amino acids long. In DNA form, the CDR3 reads TGTGCCAGCAGCTTCGGGACTAGGCGGGATCGGTACTTC. As protein: CASSFGTRRDRYF.

The V and J genes are TRBV10-3 and TRBJ2-5; 7 nucleotides align to TRBD1. CDR1 ENHRY and CDR2 SYGVKD come from the germline V gene. The CDR3 runs to 13 residues. The J segment lost 4 bases and the V segment lost 10 bases, leaving 9 bases of the junction unmatched. The CDR3 region has the DNA TGTGCCACCCGACAGGGTAGTGCAGAGACCCAGTACTTC. Translated: CATRQGSAETQYF.

The V call is TRBV20-1, the J call TRBJ1-1; no firm D call. V lost 6 bases, J lost 0 bases, and 11 bases lay in between. Germline CDR1 DFQATT, CDR2 SNEGSKA (reference sequence). The CDR3 length is 13 residues. The CDR3 reads CSAQTWVNTEAFF. In nucleotides, the CDR3 is TGCAGTGCACAAACCTGGGTGAACACTGAAGCTTTCTTT.

This clonotype was seen more than once but under ten times. The chain couples TRBV7-2 to TRBJ1-1; no reliable D call. In germline, CDR1 is SGHTA, CDR2 FQGNSA. The CDR3 runs 15 residues. Between the trimmed V and J ends, which lost 0 bases and 0 bases, there was a span of 8 bases. CDR3 protein: CASSLAGIMNTEAFF. The CDR3 DNA reads as TGTGCCAGCAGCTTAGCTGGGATCATGAACACTGAAGCTTTCTTT.

This chain uses TRBV5-4 with TRBJ2-3; weak D call: TRBD2 (5 bases). The CDR3 has 14 residues. CDR1 and CDR2 from the germline V gene are SGHNT and YYREEE (reference sequence). The V and J ends lost 0 bases and 2 bases respectively, with 7 bases between them. The CDR3 sequence is CASSLGLATDTQYF. Here the CDR3 DNA reads TGTGCCAGCAGCTTGGGGCTAGCCACAGATACGCAGTATTTT.